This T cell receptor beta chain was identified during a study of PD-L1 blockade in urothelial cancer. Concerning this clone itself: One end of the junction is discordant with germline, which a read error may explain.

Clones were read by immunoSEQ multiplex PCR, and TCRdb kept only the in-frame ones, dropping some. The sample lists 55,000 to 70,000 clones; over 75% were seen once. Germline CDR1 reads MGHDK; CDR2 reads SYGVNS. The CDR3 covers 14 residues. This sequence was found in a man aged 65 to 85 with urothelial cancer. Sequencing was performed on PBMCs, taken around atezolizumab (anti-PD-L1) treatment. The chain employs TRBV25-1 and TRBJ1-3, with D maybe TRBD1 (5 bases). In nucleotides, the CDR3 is TGTGCCAGCAGTGAATCCGGGACGGAGGGCCCCCGGGATTTT. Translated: CASSESGTEGPRDF.